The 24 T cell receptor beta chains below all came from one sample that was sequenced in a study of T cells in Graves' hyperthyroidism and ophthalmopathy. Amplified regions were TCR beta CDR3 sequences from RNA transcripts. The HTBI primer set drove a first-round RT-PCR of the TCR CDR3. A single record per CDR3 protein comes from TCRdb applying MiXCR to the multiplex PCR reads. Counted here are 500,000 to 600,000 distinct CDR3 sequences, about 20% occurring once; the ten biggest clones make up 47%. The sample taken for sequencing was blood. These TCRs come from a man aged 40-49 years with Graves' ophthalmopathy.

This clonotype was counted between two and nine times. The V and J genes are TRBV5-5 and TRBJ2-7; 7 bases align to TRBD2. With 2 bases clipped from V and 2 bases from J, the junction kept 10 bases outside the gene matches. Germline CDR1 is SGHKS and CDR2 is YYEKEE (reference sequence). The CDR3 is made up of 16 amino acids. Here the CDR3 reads CASSFAAGQNPYEQYF. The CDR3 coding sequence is TGTGCCAGCAGCTTCGCAGCGGGGCAAAACCCCTACGAGCAGTACTTC.

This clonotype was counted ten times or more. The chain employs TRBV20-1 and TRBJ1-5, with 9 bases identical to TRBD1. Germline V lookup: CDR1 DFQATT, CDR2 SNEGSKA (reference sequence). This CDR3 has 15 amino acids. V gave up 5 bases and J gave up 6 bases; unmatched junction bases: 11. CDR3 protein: CSAPTGTGFFQPQHF. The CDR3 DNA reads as TGCAGTGCTCCAACCGGGACAGGGTTTTTTCAGCCCCAGCATTTT.

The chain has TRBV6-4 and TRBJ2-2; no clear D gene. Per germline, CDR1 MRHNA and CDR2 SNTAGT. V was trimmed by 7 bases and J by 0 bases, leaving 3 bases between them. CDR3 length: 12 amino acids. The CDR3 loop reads CASNSNTGELFF. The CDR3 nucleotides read TGTGCCAGCAATTCGAACACCGGGGAGCTGTTTTTT.

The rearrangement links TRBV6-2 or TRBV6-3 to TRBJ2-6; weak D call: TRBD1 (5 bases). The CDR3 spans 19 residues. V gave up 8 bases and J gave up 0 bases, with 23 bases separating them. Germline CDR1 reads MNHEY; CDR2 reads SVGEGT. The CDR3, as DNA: TGTGCCAGCCCGCGCGTGGATCTGGACAATCGCTCTGGGGCCAACGTCCTGACTTTC. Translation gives CASPRVDLDNRSGANVLTF.

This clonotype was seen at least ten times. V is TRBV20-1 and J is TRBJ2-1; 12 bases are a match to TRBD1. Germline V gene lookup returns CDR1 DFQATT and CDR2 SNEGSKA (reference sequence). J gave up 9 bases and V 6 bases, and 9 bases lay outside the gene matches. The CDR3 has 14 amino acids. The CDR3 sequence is CSAEGQGAYSEQFF. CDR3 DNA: TGCAGTGCGGAGGGACAGGGGGCCTATAGTGAGCAGTTCTTC.

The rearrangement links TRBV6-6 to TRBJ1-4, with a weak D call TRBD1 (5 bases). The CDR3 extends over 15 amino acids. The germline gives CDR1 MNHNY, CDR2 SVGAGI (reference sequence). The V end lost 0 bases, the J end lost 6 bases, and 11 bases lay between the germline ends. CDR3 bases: TGTGCCAGCAGTTACTCTGGGACGAGTCATGAAAAACTGTTTTTT. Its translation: CASSYSGTSHEKLFF.

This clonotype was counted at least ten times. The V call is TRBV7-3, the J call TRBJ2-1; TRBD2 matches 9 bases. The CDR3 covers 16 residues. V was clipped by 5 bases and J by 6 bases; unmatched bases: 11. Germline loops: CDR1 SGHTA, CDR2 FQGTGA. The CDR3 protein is CASSLMGGGALNEQFF. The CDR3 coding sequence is TGTGCCAGCAGCCTAATGGGCGGGGGGGCTCTCAATGAGCAGTTCTTC.

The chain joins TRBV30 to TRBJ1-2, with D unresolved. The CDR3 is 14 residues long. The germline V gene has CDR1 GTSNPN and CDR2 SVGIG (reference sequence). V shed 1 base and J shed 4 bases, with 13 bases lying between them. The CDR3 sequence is CAWSDLVTGYGYTF. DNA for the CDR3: TGTGCCTGGAGTGATCTGGTCACCGGCTATGGCTACACCTTC.

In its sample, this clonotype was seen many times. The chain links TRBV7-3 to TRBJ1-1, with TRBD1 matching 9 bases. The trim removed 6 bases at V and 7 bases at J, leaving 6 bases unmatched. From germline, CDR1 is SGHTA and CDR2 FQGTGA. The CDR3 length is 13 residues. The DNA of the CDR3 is TGTGCCAGCAGACTCGACAGGGGGAGTGAAGCTTTCTTT. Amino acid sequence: CASRLDRGSEAFF.

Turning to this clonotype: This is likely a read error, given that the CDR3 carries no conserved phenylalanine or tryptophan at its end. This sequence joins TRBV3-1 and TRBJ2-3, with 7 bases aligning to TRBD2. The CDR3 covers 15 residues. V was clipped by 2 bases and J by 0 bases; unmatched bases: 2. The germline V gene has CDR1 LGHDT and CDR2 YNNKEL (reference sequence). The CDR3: CASSQRRGSTDTQYS. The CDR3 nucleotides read TGTGCCAGCAGCCAAAGGCGGGGGAGCACAGATACGCAGTATTCT.

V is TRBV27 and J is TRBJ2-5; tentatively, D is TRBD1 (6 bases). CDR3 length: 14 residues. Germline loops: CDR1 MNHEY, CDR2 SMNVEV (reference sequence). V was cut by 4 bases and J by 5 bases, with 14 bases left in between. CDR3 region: CASSSYRDSETQYF. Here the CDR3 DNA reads TGTGCCAGCAGTTCCTACAGGGATTCGGAGACCCAGTACTTC.

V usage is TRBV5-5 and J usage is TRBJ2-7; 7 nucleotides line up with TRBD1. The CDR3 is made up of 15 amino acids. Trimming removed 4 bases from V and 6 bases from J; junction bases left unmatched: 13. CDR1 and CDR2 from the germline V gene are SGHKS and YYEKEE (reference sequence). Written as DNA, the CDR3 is TGTGCCAGCAGCGTTTCCGGGACAGCTGTCTTCGAGCAGTACTTC. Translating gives CASSVSGTAVFEQYF.

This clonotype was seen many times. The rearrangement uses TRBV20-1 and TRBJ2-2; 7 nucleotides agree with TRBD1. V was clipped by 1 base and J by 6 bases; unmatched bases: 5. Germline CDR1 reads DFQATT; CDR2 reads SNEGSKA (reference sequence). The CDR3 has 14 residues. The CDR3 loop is CSARGVTGPGELFF. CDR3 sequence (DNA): TGCAGTGCTAGAGGGGTGACAGGGCCCGGGGAGCTGTTTTTT.

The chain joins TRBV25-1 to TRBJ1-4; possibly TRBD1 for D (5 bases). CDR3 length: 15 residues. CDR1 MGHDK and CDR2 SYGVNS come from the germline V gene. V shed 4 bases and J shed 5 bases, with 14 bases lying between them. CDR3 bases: TGTGCCAGCAGTGTCCTCAGGGAGGGGAATGAAAAACTGTTTTTT. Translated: CASSVLREGNEKLFF.

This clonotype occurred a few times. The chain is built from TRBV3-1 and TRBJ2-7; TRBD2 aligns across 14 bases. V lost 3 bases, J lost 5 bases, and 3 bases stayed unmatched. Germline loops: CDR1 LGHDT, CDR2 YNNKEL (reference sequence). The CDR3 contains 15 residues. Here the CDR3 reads CASSHGTSGRDEQYF. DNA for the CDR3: TGTGCCAGCAGCCATGGGACTAGCGGGAGAGACGAGCAGTACTTC.

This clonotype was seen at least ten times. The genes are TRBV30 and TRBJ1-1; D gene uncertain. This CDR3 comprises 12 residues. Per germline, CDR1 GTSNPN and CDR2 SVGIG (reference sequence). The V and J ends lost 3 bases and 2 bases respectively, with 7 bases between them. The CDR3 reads CAWRQKNTEAFF. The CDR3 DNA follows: TGTGCCTGGAGACAGAAAAACACTGAAGCTTTCTTT.

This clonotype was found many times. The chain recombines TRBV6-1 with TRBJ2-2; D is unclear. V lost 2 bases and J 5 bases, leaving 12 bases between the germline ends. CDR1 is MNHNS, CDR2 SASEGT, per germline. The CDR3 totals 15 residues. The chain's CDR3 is CASSERGFPTGELFF. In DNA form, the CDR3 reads TGTGCCAGCAGTGAACGAGGTTTTCCTACCGGGGAGCTGTTTTTT.

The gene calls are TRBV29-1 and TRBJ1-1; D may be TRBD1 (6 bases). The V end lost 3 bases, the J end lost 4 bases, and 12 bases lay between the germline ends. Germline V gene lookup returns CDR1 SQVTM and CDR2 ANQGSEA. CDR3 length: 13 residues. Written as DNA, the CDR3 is TGCAGCGTTGACAGGGGAGGAGGCACTGAAGCTTTCTTT. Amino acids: CSVDRGGGTEAFF.

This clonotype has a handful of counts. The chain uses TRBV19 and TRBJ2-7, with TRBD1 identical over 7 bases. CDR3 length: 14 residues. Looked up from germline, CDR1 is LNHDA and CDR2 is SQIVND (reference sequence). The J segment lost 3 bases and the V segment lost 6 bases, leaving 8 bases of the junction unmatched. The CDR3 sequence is CASRAGTAYYEQYF. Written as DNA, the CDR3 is TGTGCCAGTAGAGCCGGGACAGCATACTACGAGCAGTACTTC.

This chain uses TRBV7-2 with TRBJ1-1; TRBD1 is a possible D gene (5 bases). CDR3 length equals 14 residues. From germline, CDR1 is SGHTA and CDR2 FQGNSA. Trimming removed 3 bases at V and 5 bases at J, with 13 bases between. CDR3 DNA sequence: TGTGCCAGCAGCTTGGACCTTAGGGGTACTGAAGCTTTCTTT. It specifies CASSLDLRGTEAFF. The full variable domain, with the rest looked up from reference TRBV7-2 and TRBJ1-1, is GAGVSQSPSNKVTEKGKDVELRCDPISGHTALYWYRQSLGQGLEFLIYFQGNSAPDKSGLPSDRFSAERTGGSVSTLTIQRTQQEDSAVYLCASSLDLRGTEAFFGQGTRLTVV.

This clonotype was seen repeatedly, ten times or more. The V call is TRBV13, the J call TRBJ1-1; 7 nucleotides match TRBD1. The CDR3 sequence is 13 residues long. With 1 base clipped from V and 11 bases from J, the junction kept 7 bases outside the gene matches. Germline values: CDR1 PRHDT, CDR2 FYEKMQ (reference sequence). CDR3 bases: TGTGCCAGCAGCTTAGAAGAGGGGGCGACGGCTTTCTTT. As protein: CASSLEEGATAFF.

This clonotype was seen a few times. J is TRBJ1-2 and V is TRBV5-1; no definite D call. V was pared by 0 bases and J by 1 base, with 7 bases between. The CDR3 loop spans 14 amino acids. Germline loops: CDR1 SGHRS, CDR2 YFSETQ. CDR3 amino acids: CASSLDENNYGYTF. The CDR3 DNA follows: TGCGCCAGCAGCTTGGACGAGAATAACTATGGCTACACCTTC.

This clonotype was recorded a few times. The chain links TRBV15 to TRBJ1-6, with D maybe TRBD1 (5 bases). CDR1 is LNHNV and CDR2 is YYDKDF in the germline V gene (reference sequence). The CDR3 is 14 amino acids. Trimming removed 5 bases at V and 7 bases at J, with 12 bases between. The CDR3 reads CATSRDRNNSPLHF. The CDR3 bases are TGTGCCACCAGCCGCGACAGAAACAATTCACCCCTCCACTTT.

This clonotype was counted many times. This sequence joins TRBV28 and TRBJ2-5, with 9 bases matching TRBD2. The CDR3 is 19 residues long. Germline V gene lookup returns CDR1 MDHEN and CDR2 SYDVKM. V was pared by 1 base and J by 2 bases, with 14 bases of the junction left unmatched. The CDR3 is CASSLLGQSGLARQETQYF. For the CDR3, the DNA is TGTGCCAGCAGTTTATTGGGGCAGTCCGGACTAGCGCGGCAAGAGACCCAGTACTTC.